Listed here are 27 T cell receptor beta chains from one sample, sequenced in a study of cytomegalovirus exposure and HLA in healthy donors. The PCR was carried out with 60 Vbeta primers and 13 Jbeta primers. Sequencing used immunoSEQ multiplex PCR; TCRdb keeps in-frame clones, though not all of them. The sample shows about 110,000 clones, around 75% of them seen only once. Specimen: PBMCs. The receptors were gathered from a male donor in good health and CMV-seropositive.

CDR3 sequence reads: CASSENRVGGNTIYF. The DNA for the CDR3 is TGTGCCAGCAGTGAAAACAGGGTTGGTGGAAACACCATATATTTT. The chain combines TRBV2 with TRBJ1-3; TRBD1 might be the D (6 bases). Germline CDR1 and CDR2: SNHLY and FYNNEI. With 2 bases removed from V and 3 bases from J, the gap between germline ends came to 11 bases. The CDR3 contains 15 residues.

CDR3 nucleotide sequence: TGTGCCTGGAGTGTAGGCGGAGATACGCAGTATTTT. Translation gives CAWSVGGDTQYF. The J gene is TRBJ2-3, the V gene TRBV30; D is ambiguous. CDR1 and CDR2 from the germline V gene are GTSNPN and SVGIG (reference sequence). V was clipped by 0 bases and J by 5 bases, with 6 bases between them. The CDR3 spans 12 residues.

V is TRBV30 and J is TRBJ1-6, with a tentative D call TRBD1 (6 bases). This CDR3 comprises 15 residues. V lost 0 bases and J lost 4, with 10 bases in between. The V gene's germline CDR1 is GTSNPN and CDR2 SVGIG (reference sequence). The CDR3 DNA reads TGTGCCTGGAGTGTAGGGACACCTTATAATTCACCCCTCCACTTT. It translates to CAWSVGTPYNSPLHF.

The chain carries TRBV6-1 and TRBJ1-5; D gene ambiguous. The ends were cut back, 8 bases at V and 1 base at J, with 3 bases in the middle. The germline CDR1 and CDR2 sequences are MNHNS and SASEGT. The CDR3 is 11 residues long. CDR3 amino acids: CASPSNQPQHF. CDR3 bases: TGTGCCAGCCCAAGCAATCAGCCCCAGCATTTT.

This chain uses TRBV6-6 with TRBJ1-2; D remains unclear. V gave up 10 bases and J gave up 7 bases, with 10 bases separating them. The germline V gene encodes CDR1 MNHNY and CDR2 SVGAGI (reference sequence). The CDR3 is 10 amino acids. Here the CDR3 DNA reads TGTGCCACCCAGGTGGCTGGCTACACCTTC. This encodes CATQVAGYTF.

V usage is TRBV9 and J usage is TRBJ1-2, with 10 bases aligning to TRBD1. Losses at the gene ends were 3 bases for V and 0 bases for J; bases not matched to a gene: 8. Germline assignment: CDR1 SGDLS and CDR2 YYNGEE. This CDR3 spans 17 amino acids. The DNA of the CDR3 is TGTGCCAGCAGCGGAGACCGGGACAGGGGTGCTAACTATGGCTACACCTTC. Translated: CASSGDRDRGANYGYTF.

The CDR3 loop reads CASSQDEEETRTEAFF. CDR3 in DNA: TGCGCCAGCAGCCAAGATGAGGAGGAAACACGGACTGAAGCTTTCTTT. The chain links TRBV4-1 to TRBJ1-1; no firm D call. The ends were cut back, 0 bases at V and 5 bases at J, with 16 bases in the middle. Germline loops: CDR1 MGHRA, CDR2 YSYEKL. The CDR3 runs 16 residues.

The gene calls are TRBV7-9 and TRBJ2-7, with D unclear. The germline V gene encodes CDR1 SEHNR and CDR2 FQNEAQ (reference sequence). V lost 2 bases and J 4 bases, leaving 6 bases between the germline ends. The CDR3 extends over 12 amino acids. CDR3 coding DNA: TGTGCCAGCAGCTTAATCGGTTACGAGCAGTACTTC. Its protein is CASSLIGYEQYF.

The CDR3 DNA follows: TGTGCCAGCAGCTTGGGGCGGTCAGGGTACGAGCAGTTCTTC. This encodes CASSLGRSGYEQFF. V and J are TRBV7-3 and TRBJ2-1, with D maybe TRBD1 (5 bases). Germline CDR1 reads SGHTA; CDR2 reads FQGTGA. The CDR3 sequence is 14 residues long. Trimming took off 3 bases at V and 10 bases at J, with 16 bases between the two ends.

The table lists this clone with a few counts. The chain recombines TRBV4-2 with TRBJ2-6, with 9 bases that match TRBD1. The CDR3 is 17 amino acids. Germline assignment: CDR1 LGHNA and CDR2 YNFKEQ. The V and J ends lost 1 base and 4 bases, in that order; junction bases with no gene match: 5. CDR3 nucleotides: TGTGCCAGCAGCCAAGGACAGGGGGTCACGGGGGCCAACGTCCTGACTTTC. Translated: CASSQGQGVTGANVLTF.

Turning to this clone: The junction does not match germline at one end; this may be a read error. V is TRBV30 and J is TRBJ2-7; the match to TRBD2 covers 9 bases. Germline values: CDR1 GTSNPN, CDR2 SVGIG (reference sequence). The CDR3 is 13 amino acids. The chain's CDR3 is CAWVSGRSYEQYF. The CDR3 coding sequence is TGTGCCTGGGTAAGCGGGAGGTCCTATGAGCAGTACTTC.

The gene calls are TRBV2 and TRBJ1-2; the D gene is possibly TRBD1 (5 bases). Trimming removed 7 bases at V and 3 bases at J, with 12 bases between. Germline V lookup: CDR1 SNHLY, CDR2 FYNNEI. The CDR3 has 13 amino acids. The CDR3 reads CASNAGIYYGYTF. The DNA for the CDR3 is TGTGCCAGCAATGCAGGGATCTACTATGGCTACACCTTC.

The CDR3 DNA follows: TGTGCCAGCAGCCCACAGGCGGAAGGGGACGAGCAGTACTTC. Translation: CASSPQAEGDEQYF. This sequence joins TRBV7-2 and TRBJ2-7; a weak D match, TRBD1 (5 bases). Trimming left V 5 bases short and J 5 bases short, with 16 bases between. This CDR3 comprises 14 residues. Germline V gives CDR1 SGHTA, CDR2 FQGNSA.

This clone was seen only a few times. A read error may produce the germline difference seen at one junction end. The chain is built from TRBV7-7 and TRBJ2-2; 9 bases fit TRBD2. The V gene's germline CDR1 is SSHAT and CDR2 FNYEAQ (reference sequence). CDR3 length equals 16 residues. The DNA of the CDR3 is TGTGCTAGCACCCCAGGAGGACTAGCGAGTACCGGGGAGCTGTTTTTT. This codes for CASTPGGLASTGELFF.

This chain links TRBV7-9 with TRBJ1-1; D not certain. V was clipped by 0 bases and J by 5 bases, with 7 bases between them. This CDR3 is built from 13 residues. The germline V gene encodes CDR1 SEHNR and CDR2 FQNEAQ (reference sequence). The CDR3 DNA sequence: TGTGCCAGCAGCTTAGCGTACCAGACTGAAGCTTTCTTT. It translates to CASSLAYQTEAFF.

The CDR3 coding sequence is TGTGCCAGCAGCTTACAGGGGGGCCATAGCAATCAGCCCCAGCATTTT. As protein: CASSLQGGHSNQPQHF. The rearrangement links TRBV7-2 to TRBJ1-5; TRBD1 agrees at 7 bases. CDR1 and CDR2 (germline): SGHTA, FQGNSA. The CDR3 contains 16 residues. Trimming removed 2 bases from V and 0 bases from J; junction bases left unmatched: 4.

The chain recombines TRBV5-1 with TRBJ1-1; 7 nucleotides align to TRBD1. Germline CDR1 and CDR2: SGHRS and YFSETQ. Trimming cost V 3 bases and J 5 bases; bases outside gene matches: 7. The CDR3 runs to 14 residues. DNA of the CDR3: TGCGCCAGCAGCTGGGTAGGGACAGCTACTGAAGCTTTCTTT. It translates to CASSWVGTATEAFF. Combining the CDR3 with reference TRBV5-1 and TRBJ1-1 gives the whole variable domain KAGVTQTPRYLIKTRGQQVTLSCSPISGHRSVSWYQQTPGQGLQFLFEYFSETQRNKGNFPGRFSGRQFSNSRSEMNVSTLELGDSALYLCASSWVGTATEAFFGQGTRLTVV.

DNA of the CDR3: TGTGCCAGTAGTATCGGACAGGGAAGTTCTGAAGCTTTCTTT. Protein: CASSIGQGSSEAFF. The chain recombines TRBV19 with TRBJ1-1; 8 bases fit TRBD1. Germline trimming cut 3 bases from V and 6 bases from J; bases unmatched to any gene: 6. The CDR3 is 14 amino acids. Germline V lookup: CDR1 LNHDA, CDR2 SQIVND (reference sequence). Filled out from reference TRBV19 and TRBJ1-1, the complete variable domain reads DGGITQSPKYLFRKEGQNVTLSCEQNLNHDAMYWYRQDPGQGLRLIYYSQIVNDFQKGDIAEGYSVSREKKESFPLTVTSAQKNPTAFYLCASSIGQGSSEAFFGQGTRLTVV.

CDR3 in DNA: TGCGCCAGTAGGACCGGGGCTAATGAAAAACTGTTTTTT. It yields the protein CASRTGANEKLFF. The V gene is TRBV5-1, the J gene TRBJ1-4; unclear D gene. Germline lookup yields CDR1 SGHRS and CDR2 YFSETQ. This CDR3 contains 13 residues. Trimming shortened V by 8 bases and J by 3 bases, and 11 bases separated the two germline ends.

The chain combines TRBV28 with TRBJ2-6, with 9 nucleotides matching TRBD1. The V and J ends lost 3 bases and 2 bases, in that order; junction bases with no gene match: 8. Germline lookup yields CDR1 MDHEN and CDR2 SYDVKM. The CDR3 is 18 amino acids. CDR3: CASSFGTGKWTGANVLTF. CDR3 DNA: TGTGCCAGCAGTTTCGGGACAGGGAAATGGACTGGGGCCAACGTCCTGACTTTC.

This clone was observed once. This chain links TRBV29-1 with TRBJ1-5; no definite D call. From germline, CDR1 is SQVTM and CDR2 ANQGSEA. CDR3 length: 13 residues. Trimming stripped 2 bases from V and 2 bases from J, with 7 bases between. The CDR3 loop reads CSVETGGNQPQHF. The CDR3, as DNA: TGCAGCGTTGAAACTGGAGGCAATCAGCCCCAGCATTTT. The whole variable domain, remainder taken from reference TRBV29-1 and TRBJ1-5, is SAVISQKPSRDICQRGTSLTIQCQVDSQVTMMFWYRQQPGQSLTLIATANQGSEATYESGFVIDKFPISRPNLTFSTLTVSNMSPEDSSIYLCSVETGGNQPQHFGDGTRLSIL.

The J gene is TRBJ2-6, the V gene TRBV7-3; D is perhaps TRBD2 (6 bases). The CDR3 consists of 15 residues. Trimming pared 2 bases from V and 1 base from J, leaving 6 bases between. In germline, CDR1 is SGHTA, CDR2 FQGTGA. CDR3 DNA sequence: TGTGCCAGCAGCTTAGGACTATCTGGGGCCAACGTCCTGACTTTC. Translating it yields CASSLGLSGANVLTF.

Written as DNA, the CDR3 is TGTGCCTGGAGTTACGGGACAGGGGGGAATTCACCCCTCCACTTT. It specifies CAWSYGTGGNSPLHF. The chain links TRBV30 to TRBJ1-6; 11 nucleotides agree with TRBD1. J was trimmed by 7 bases and V by 2 bases; bases with no gene match: 4. Germline V gene lookup returns CDR1 GTSNPN and CDR2 SVGIG (reference sequence). This CDR3 spans 15 amino acids.

The genes are TRBV4-3 and TRBJ1-4, with D perhaps matching TRBD1 (5 bases). Per the germline V gene, CDR1 is LGHNA and CDR2 is YSLEER. The germline V and J ends were trimmed by 0 bases and 8 bases, with 10 bases remaining between them. This CDR3 has 14 amino acids. CDR3 nucleotide sequence: TGCGCCAGCAGCCAAGACGCGACAGACGAAAAACTGTTTTTT. This encodes CASSQDATDEKLFF.

The chain carries TRBV2 and TRBJ2-2; possibly TRBD1 for D (6 bases). CDR1 is SNHLY, CDR2 FYNNEI, per germline. V shed 7 bases and J shed 0 bases, with 12 bases lying between them. The CDR3 is made up of 15 amino acids. Here the CDR3 reads CASTRTASNTGELFF. CDR3 nucleotides: TGTGCCAGCACCCGGACAGCTTCGAACACCGGGGAGCTGTTTTTT.

This chain uses TRBV4-3 with TRBJ2-3; D call uncertain. This CDR3 has 17 residues. The germline V gene has CDR1 LGHNA and CDR2 YSLEER. Trimming shortened V by 4 bases and J by 6 bases, and 23 bases separated the two germline ends. As DNA, the CDR3 is TGCGCCAGCAGCCGAACCTACCAGTTTGATGGAGATGATACGCAGTATTTT. It is translated as CASSRTYQFDGDDTQYF.

This clone was found a few times. This chain uses TRBV2 with TRBJ2-7; 9 bases fit TRBD1. Germline V CDR1 and CDR2: SNHLY, FYNNEI. This CDR3 has 15 residues. V was pared by 6 bases and J by 6 bases, with 12 bases of the junction left unmatched. This CDR3 is CASREQGARLSEQYF. The DNA for the CDR3 is TGTGCCAGCAGGGAACAGGGGGCGCGTCTGTCCGAGCAGTACTTC.